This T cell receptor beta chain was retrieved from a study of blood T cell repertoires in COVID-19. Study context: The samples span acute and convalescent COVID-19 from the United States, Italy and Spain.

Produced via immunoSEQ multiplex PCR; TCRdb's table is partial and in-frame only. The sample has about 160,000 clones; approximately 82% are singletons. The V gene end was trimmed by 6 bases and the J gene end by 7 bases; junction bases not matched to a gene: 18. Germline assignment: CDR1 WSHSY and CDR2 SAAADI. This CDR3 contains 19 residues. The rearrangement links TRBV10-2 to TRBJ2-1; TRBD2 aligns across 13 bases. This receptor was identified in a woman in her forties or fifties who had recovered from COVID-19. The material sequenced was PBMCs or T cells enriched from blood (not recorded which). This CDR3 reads CASSRTSGSMAGIENEQFF. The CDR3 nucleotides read TGCGCCAGCAGCCGGACTAGCGGGAGCATGGCGGGAATCGAGAATGAGCAGTTCTTC.